The present TCR beta chain was sequenced within a study of T cell changes during pregnancy in multiple sclerosis. V lost 0 bases and J lost 4; bases outside the gene matches: 5. Germline assignment: CDR1 GTSNPN and CDR2 SVGIG (reference sequence). The CDR3 is 14 amino acids. In the case of this clone: The same CDR3 can be traced to other DNA sequences in this sample.

Sequenced by immunoSEQ multiplex PCR; TCRdb stores in-frame clones only, minus some. The sample carries 40,000 to 55,000 clones, almost 90% recorded once. This chain links TRBV30 with TRBJ1-1; 7 bases line up with TRBD1. The origin of this receptor is a female donor in good health, enrolled as a control in a pregnancy study. The sample here was peripheral blood, taken in the second trimester of pregnancy. DNA for the CDR3: TGTGCCTGGAGTGTATCAGGGGGAGGCACTGAAGCTTTCTTT. Translation: CAWSVSGGGTEAFF.